These 15 T cell receptor beta chains came from one sample sequenced in a study of T cell changes during pregnancy in multiple sclerosis. Profiling relied on immunoSEQ multiplex PCR, and the TCRdb table lists in-frame clones only, not all of them. The sample contains over 40,000 clones, more than 70% of which appear only once. Sequencing was performed on CD8+ T cells from peripheral blood mononuclear cells, taken after pregnancy. These receptors all come from a female donor in good health, enrolled as a control in a pregnancy study.

This chain uses TRBV7-9 with TRBJ2-7; 10 bases agree with TRBD1. In germline, CDR1 is SEHNR, CDR2 FQNEAQ (reference sequence). The junction had 8 bases not matched to a gene; V was cut back by 4 bases and J by 2 bases. The CDR3 covers 16 residues. The CDR3 loop is CASSSSGTGAPYEQYF. CDR3 DNA: TGTGCCAGCAGCTCTTCGGGGACAGGGGCCCCCTACGAGCAGTACTTC.

V and J are TRBV7-9 and TRBJ2-1; D uncertain. Trimming left V 8 bases short and J 5 bases short, with 10 bases between. The length of the CDR3 is 12 residues. Germline V lookup: CDR1 SEHNR, CDR2 FQNEAQ (reference sequence). The DNA of the CDR3 is TGTGCCAGCGGGCTCCAGGACAATGAGCAGTTCTTC. Translation: CASGLQDNEQFF. The entire variable domain, with the rest obtained from reference TRBV7-9 and TRBJ2-1, is as follows: DTGVSQNPRHKITKRGQNVTFRCDPISEHNRLYWYRQTLGQGPEFLTYFQNEAQLEKSRLLSDRFSAERPKGSFSTLEIQRTEQGDSAMYLCASGLQDNEQFFGPGTRLTVL.

This chain connects TRBV27 to TRBJ2-3; the match to TRBD2 covers 7 bases. The CDR3 covers 16 residues. Germline CDR1 is MNHEY and CDR2 is SMNVEV (reference sequence). Unmatched junction bases numbered 15, after V lost 8 bases and J lost 4 bases. Here the CDR3 DNA reads TGTGCCAGCTCCTTTACTAGCGCCGGTAGCGCAGATACGCAGTATTTT. Its translation is CASSFTSAGSADTQYF.

V gene TRBV18 combines with J gene TRBJ2-7, with 10 bases aligning to TRBD1. The V gene's germline CDR1 is KGHSH and CDR2 LQKENI. The trim removed 5 bases at V and 3 bases at J, leaving 4 bases unmatched. The CDR3 contains 14 residues. The CDR3 DNA follows: TGTGCCAGCTCATCGGGACAGGGGAGCTACGAGCAGTACTTC. Encoded protein: CASSSGQGSYEQYF.

This clone was recorded once. V gene TRBV4-2 combines with J gene TRBJ1-1; weak D call: TRBD1 (5 bases). This CDR3 is 13 amino acids long. V lost 4 bases to trimming and J lost 4 bases, with 10 bases between them. Looked up from germline, CDR1 is LGHNA and CDR2 is YNFKEQ. The DNA of the CDR3 is TGTGCCAGCAGCCCTCGCGGGGGCACTGAAGCTTTCTTT. Translated: CASSPRGGTEAFF.

V and J are TRBV5-6 and TRBJ2-5, with D maybe TRBD2 (6 bases). This CDR3 has 12 residues. Germline V gives CDR1 SGHDT, CDR2 YYEEEE. V dropped 7 bases and J dropped 1 base, with 8 bases sitting between them. The CDR3: CASGTVQETQYF. CDR3 in DNA: TGTGCCAGCGGGACTGTCCAAGAGACCCAGTACTTC.

The J gene is TRBJ1-1, the V gene TRBV5-4; a possible D gene is TRBD1 (5 bases). The V and J ends lost 4 bases and 5 bases respectively, with 18 bases between them. This CDR3 spans 15 amino acids. Germline CDR1 and CDR2: SGHNT and YYREEE (reference sequence). The CDR3 DNA reads as TGTGCCAGCAGCCGTCAGGTGGGAGGGGAGACTGAAGCTTTCTTT. Translated, it gives CASSRQVGGETEAFF.

V usage is TRBV7-9 and J usage is TRBJ1-5; no reliable D call. V dropped 1 base and J dropped 7 bases, with 8 bases sitting between them. CDR3 size: 13 residues. Germline V CDR1 and CDR2: SEHNR, FQNEAQ (reference sequence). The CDR3 region has the DNA TGTGCCAGCAGCTTAGGACTCGAACAGCCCCAGCATTTT. This sequence encodes CASSLGLEQPQHF.

The genes are TRBV5-8 and TRBJ1-1, with TRBD1 identical over 12 bases. Germline CDR1 reads SGHTS; CDR2 reads YDEGEE. The length of the CDR3 is 14 residues. The J segment lost 7 bases and the V segment lost 4 bases, leaving 5 bases of the junction unmatched. The CDR3 region has the DNA TGTGCCAGCAGCCGGGACAGGGGGCAGGGTGAAGCTTTCTTT. Protein: CASSRDRGQGEAFF.

This chain joins TRBV6-5 and TRBJ2-7, with D possibly matching TRBD2 (5 bases). With 2 bases removed from V and 2 bases from J, the gap between germline ends came to 13 bases. Per the germline V gene, CDR1 is MNHEY and CDR2 is SVGAGI. The CDR3 runs 15 residues. The CDR3 loop reads CASSYTEGRPYEQYF. DNA of the CDR3: TGTGCCAGCAGTTACACAGAGGGTCGGCCCTACGAGCAGTACTTC.

The V call is TRBV4-1, the J call TRBJ2-7; D is possibly TRBD2 (6 bases). The CDR3 sequence is 15 residues long. Between the trimmed V and J ends, which lost 1 base and 3 bases, there was a span of 13 bases. CDR1 is MGHRA and CDR2 is YSYEKL in the germline V gene. The CDR3 DNA sequence: TGCGCCAGCAGCCAAGGGGGGGTGGGAGTCTACGAGCAGTACTTC. Its protein product is CASSQGGVGVYEQYF.

The rearrangement joins TRBV5-1 to TRBJ2-7, with 7 bases identical to TRBD2. The V segment lost 8 bases and the J segment 3 bases; nucleotides outside the gene matches: 5. In germline, CDR1 is SGHRS, CDR2 YFSETQ. The CDR3 covers 12 residues. The CDR3 DNA reads as TGCGCCAGTATGGGAGGGGACTACGAGCAGTACTTC. It translates to CASMGGDYEQYF.

The sample holds one count of this clone. CDR3 bases: TGTGCCAGCAGCGGGGATCCGGGGGACCCCTACGAGCAGTACTTC. Translating gives CASSGDPGDPYEQYF. The gene calls are TRBV7-9 and TRBJ2-7; tentative D call: TRBD2 (6 bases). CDR1 is SEHNR and CDR2 is FQNEAQ in the germline V gene (reference sequence). V was clipped by 5 bases and J by 2 bases, with 16 bases between them. The CDR3 is 15 residues long.

This clone showed up just a few times. The genes are TRBV6-4 and TRBJ1-1; perhaps TRBD1 as D (6 bases). Germline assignment: CDR1 MRHNA and CDR2 SNTAGT. V shed 0 bases and J shed 7 bases, with 12 bases lying between them. This CDR3 has 14 amino acids. CDR3: CASSDSGGYGEAFF. The CDR3 DNA is TGTGCCAGCAGTGACTCAGGGGGTTACGGTGAAGCTTTCTTT.

The chain is built from TRBV28 and TRBJ1-2; the D gene is possibly TRBD1 (6 bases). V lost 7 bases and J 7 bases, leaving 22 bases between the germline ends. The length of the CDR3 is 15 residues. The germline CDR1 and CDR2 sequences are MDHEN and SYDVKM. Here the CDR3 reads CASTITGTGGSGYTF. The CDR3 DNA reads TGTGCCAGCACCATAACAGGGACGGGTGGCTCTGGCTACACCTTC.